The sequence of this T cell receptor (beta chain) was determined in a study of T-cell reconstitution after alpha-beta-depleted transplantation in children. Notes on the study in general: There were some patients whose high TCRbeta diversity at day 60 came from surviving recipient T cells and thymic progenitors.

Unique molecular identifiers featured in how the TCRbeta library was prepared. TCRdb used MiXCR to reprocess the PCR reads, holding one entry per CDR3 protein. The data show approximately 490,000 distinct CDR3 sequences, 8% to 11% seen once. This clonotype was observed at least ten times. Its antigen is unknown. From germline, CDR1 is MGHRA and CDR2 YSYEKL. V lost 1 base to trimming and J lost 11 bases, with 15 bases between them. The CDR3 runs to 14 residues. The receptor's source is a child aged 2-9 years with inherited bone marrow failure, due to receive a stem cell transplant. This specimen was PBMCs, taken before TCRalphabeta/CD19-depleted stem cell transplant. This chain uses TRBV4-1 with TRBJ1-5; D remains ambiguous. This chain's CDR3 is CASSQGRPGYAQHF. The CDR3 nucleotides read TGCGCCAGCAGCCAAGGGAGACCAGGTTATGCCCAGCATTTT.